Included here is one T cell receptor (beta chain) sequence, with context. Its antigen remains undetermined. No base quality information exists; no much larger clone differs at one position. This record belongs to a study of T cell responses to AZD1222 COVID-19 vaccine listed by TCRdb under 2021. With regard to the full study: TCR sequencing was performed for 233 trial participants, of whom around 200 were given two doses of AZD1222 and around 25 were given two doses of MenACWY control vaccine. Trial participants were enrolled by age into subgroups of 18-55, 56-69 and 70-plus years, and about 150, 27 and 61 TCR-sequenced participants, respectively, were included in these subgroups.

Study-level results and caveats: After two AZD1222 doses, both the breadth and the depth of spike-specific TCRs were significantly higher than at day 0 and than in MenACWY recipients. Reportedly, almost half of the unique spike-specific TCRs recognized epitopes lying outside the regions that are mutated in the B.1.351 and B.1.1.7 variants. Conclusions about previously exposed vaccinees are limited because only five or six AZD1222 recipients were SARS-CoV-2 seropositive at baseline. The 56-69-year group was small, and its depth increase did not reach significance, likely because of low power. Vaccine-associated CD4 TCRs spanned the whole spike protein, with dominant responses in regions 160-218 and 743-854. Because no day 14 peak-response samples were available, repertoires were characterized only after the peak T cell response. Most participants were white British and females outnumbered males, and the authors suggested that clonal diversity may have been underestimated.

The time point label, read with the paper, signifies: about 28 days (+/-7) after the second vaccine dose. AZD1222 recipients with second doses at about 4 weeks or about 12 weeks were pooled, because spike-specific TCR depth and breadth did not differ between schedules. The vaccinee samples were drawn from two UK trials, COV001 and COV002, one of which was a single-blind randomized controlled phase 2/3 trial testing AZD1222 (ChAdOx1 nCoV-19) in healthy adults. Trial participant PBMC samples were collected at day 0 and day 28 after the second dose for TCRbeta chain sequencing. The CDR3 regions of human TCRbeta chains were subjected to immunosequencing. The original methods were these. TCRs in the repertoires were matched against a reference library of SARS-CoV-2-specific TCRs that had been generated with the MIRA antigen-specificity platform. Breadth was defined as the fraction of unique TCRs that were SARS-CoV-2-associated, and depth was defined as the fraction of total T cells that were SARS-CoV-2-associated. Using the MIRA data, every spike-specific TCR was mapped to the spike region that the TCR reacted to and assigned to either a CD4 or a CD8 class. Log10-transformed breadth and depth values were compared by one-way ANOVA with Sidak's multiple comparisons tests. The immuneACCESS repertoire file appears here via TCRdb, limited to in-frame rearrangements. These files lack a portion of the clones; in checked studies, under half of the deficit traces to unresolved V genes, and the cause of the others is not known. For V, J and clone size, that table is used; D and trimming come from the DNA. This sample lists 160,000 or so clones; about 91% were detected once. In total, the top ten clones hold around 0.99% of the sample.

Based on the germline V gene (reference sequence), the CDR1 and CDR2 sequences are SGHKS and YYEKEE. The CDR3 runs 15 residues from the cysteine to the phenylalanine. CDR3 DNA only is kept here, 45 bases in frame from base 1. V is clipped by 2 bases and J by 0 bases, and the sequence between their germline boundaries is 12 bases long. This material consisted of peripheral blood, taken 28 days after the second AZD1222 dose. The TCR sequence derives from an adult who received the AZD1222 COVID-19 vaccine. This chain joins TRBV5-5 to TRBJ2-7; the D gene is perhaps TRBD2, on 6 matching bases. The CDR3 sequence is CASSFTRTTSYEQYF. The DNA sequence is given as TGTGCCAGCAGCTTCACTCGGACTACCTCCTACGAGCAGTACTTC.